The rows below give T cell receptor beta chains drawn from one sample of a study of radiation and T cells in renal cell carcinoma. Using immunoSEQ multiplex PCR, the repertoire was profiled, and TCRdb retains in-frame clones only, with some absent. The data hold some 150,000 clones, with approximately 82% observed a single time. The sample was blood, taken from a patient whose treatment included radiotherapy and nephrectomy. The receptors here all came from a woman aged 45 to 65 with renal cell carcinoma. Each CDR3 is given with its conserved first and last residue. The D gene is left open where the match is weak. Rows may omit the clone size; those that give it use once, few, many or a size class.

clone size	CDR3 length	V gene	J gene	D gene	CDR3 DNA	CDR3 protein
.	13	TRBV27	TRBJ1-1	TRBD1	TGTGCCAGCAGTTTGGACAGGACCACTGAAGCTTTCTTT	CASSLDRTTEAFF
.	15	TRBV9	TRBJ1-1	.	TGTGCCAGCAGCGTAGGTGTCTTACCGAACACTGAAGCTTTCTTT	CASSVGVLPNTEAFF
.	15	TRBV5-6	TRBJ1-2	.	TGTGCCAGCAGCTTTTCCGGGACACGGGGGAAGGGCTACACCTTC	CASSFSGTRGKGYTF
.	16	TRBV7-2	TRBJ2-1	TRBD2	TGTGCCAGCAGCTTAGGGGGACTACGGAGAACCAATGAGCAGTTCTTC	CASSLGGLRRTNEQFF
.	14	TRBV9	TRBJ1-5	.	TGTGCCAGCAGCGTGGACAGCTCCGGGGGGCCCCAGCATTTT	CASSVDSSGGPQHF
.	14	TRBV6-5	TRBJ2-2	.	TGTGCCAGCTGCCGACCGACGAACACCGGGGAGCTGTTTTTT	CASCRPTNTGELFF
.	12	TRBV28	TRBJ2-7	.	TGTGCCAGCAGGAAGACAGGAGTCGAGCAGTACTTC	CASRKTGVEQYF
.	12	TRBV28	TRBJ1-2	.	TGTGCCAGCAGTCCCCAGGGGTATGGCTACACCTTC	CASSPQGYGYTF
.	17	TRBV7-2	TRBJ1-5	TRBD1	TGTGCCAGCAGCTTAACGGTGCTCAGGGGGCAACATCAGCCCCAGCATTTT	CASSLTVLRGQHQPQHF
.	14	TRBV10-3	TRBJ1-5	.	TGTGCCATCAGCACTCGGGCGGACAATCAGCCCCAGCATTTT	CAISTRADNQPQHF
.	19	TRBV9	TRBJ2-3	TRBD2	TGTGCCAGCAGCGTCCAGACTAGCGGGAGGGCCTTGGGCACAGATACGCAGTATTTT	CASSVQTSGRALGTDTQYF
.	14	TRBV5-1	TRBJ2-5	.	TGCGCCAGCAGCTTGGAAGGCAGTCAAGAGACCCAGTACTTC	CASSLEGSQETQYF
.	16	TRBV19	TRBJ2-2	TRBD2	TGTGCCAGTAGTCGACTAGCGGGGAGGTACACCGGGGAGCTGTTTTTT	CASSRLAGRYTGELFF
.	16	TRBV18	TRBJ1-1	.	TGTGCCAGCTCACCATCGCAGGGAATTCGGAACACTGAAGCTTTCTTT	CASSPSQGIRNTEAFF
.	15	TRBV5-5	TRBJ1-5	.	TGTGCCAGCAGCCTCGACTTGTTTAGCAATCAGCCCCAGCATTTT	CASSLDLFSNQPQHF
.	12	TRBV7-8	TRBJ1-6	.	TGTGCCAGCAGCTTAGAGGATTCACCCCTCCACTTT	CASSLEDSPLHF
.	17	TRBV7-2	TRBJ2-6	.	TGTGCCAGCAGCCTTTGGGCACCCACCTCTGGGGCCAACGTCCTGACTTTC	CASSLWAPTSGANVLTF
.	13	TRBV19	TRBJ1-1	.	TGTGCCAGTAGTCCGAGAAGCAACACTGAAGCTTTCTTT	CASSPRSNTEAFF
.	20	TRBV4-2	TRBJ2-7	TRBD2	TGTGCCAGCAGCCAAGAGCAAACTTGGGCTAGCGGGACGATCCCCTACGAGCAGTACTTC	CASSQEQTWASGTIPYEQYF
.	14	TRBV5-6	TRBJ2-4	.	TGTGCCAGCACCCAACTTGGGGGCGCCAACATTCAGTACTTC	CASTQLGGANIQYF
.	16	TRBV4-3	TRBJ2-7	TRBD2	TGCGCCAGCAGCCATGTGACTAGCGGGATCTCCTACGAGCAGTACTTC	CASSHVTSGISYEQYF
.	15	TRBV4-3	TRBJ1-1	.	TGCGCCAGCAGCCAAGGGGGAGACTACTACACTGAAGCTTTCTTT	CASSQGGDYYTEAFF
.	15	TRBV7-2	TRBJ1-1	.	TGTGCCAGCAGCGCCCGGGGGGGCCTGAACACTGAAGCTTTCTTT	CASSARGGLNTEAFF
.	12	TRBV18	TRBJ2-1	.	TGTGCCAGCTCTTCCCTGGCCAATGAGCAGTTCTTC	CASSSLANEQFF
.	13	TRBV6-5	TRBJ1-1	.	TGTGCCAGCTCCTTACTCGACTCCCCTGAAGCTTTCTTT	CASSLLDSPEAFF
.	12	TRBV28	TRBJ2-3	.	TGTGCCAGCGGTGCGGGGACAGATACGCAGTATTTT	CASGAGTDTQYF
.	12	TRBV11-2	TRBJ1-2	.	TGTGCCAGCAGCTTAAGTACAGGCGGCTACACCTTC	CASSLSTGGYTF
.	15	TRBV5-1	TRBJ2-2	TRBD2	TGCGCAAGCACCCAGCGGGAGGGGAACACCGGGGAGCTGTTTTTT	CASTQREGNTGELFF
.	17	TRBV9	TRBJ1-2	TRBD1	TGTGCCAGCAGCCCCGATCCCGGACAGGGTGTCATGAGGGGCTACACCTTC	CASSPDPGQGVMRGYTF
.	14	TRBV13	TRBJ2-3	TRBD1	TGTGCCAGCAGCCTCGAGACAGGGCCAGATACGCAGTATTTT	CASSLETGPDTQYF
.	13	TRBV16	TRBJ2-2	.	TGTGCCAGCAGCCAATCCTCTGCCGGGGAGCTGTTTTTT	CASSQSSAGELFF
.	18	TRBV27	TRBJ2-6	TRBD1	TGTGCCAGCAGTCCCCAGCCGGGACAGGGCTCTGGGGCCAACGTCCTGACTTTC	CASSPQPGQGSGANVLTF
.	16	TRBV28	TRBJ2-6	.	TGTGCCAGCAGTTCTCGGGGCGGCTCTGGGGCCAACGTCCTGACTTTC	CASSSRGGSGANVLTF
.	13	TRBV28	TRBJ1-1	.	TGTGCCAGCAGTTTAGTAGGGGACACTGAAGCTTTCTTT	CASSLVGDTEAFF
.	16	TRBV5-1	TRBJ1-1	TRBD1	TGCGCCAGCAGCTTGGGGTCAGGGGGCCAGGTTTTGGAAGCTTTCTTT	CASSLGSGGQVLEAFF
.	12	TRBV19	TRBJ2-7	.	TGTGCCAGTAGTATAGGACAGAACGAGCAGTACTTC	CASSIGQNEQYF
few	13	TRBV9	TRBJ1-1	.	TGTGCCAGCAGCGTAGCTGTAAACACTGAAGCTTTCTTT	CASSVAVNTEAFF
once	12	TRBV7-7	TRBJ1-5	.	TGTGCCAGCAGGGCGAGGGGACAGCCCCAGCATTTT	CASRARGQPQHF
.	13	TRBV28	TRBJ2-2	.	TGTGCCAGCAGTTTTGTGGCGACCGGGGAGCTGTTTTTT	CASSFVATGELFF
.	16	TRBV6-6	TRBJ1-4	TRBD1	TGTGCCAGCAGTCTACTGACGACAGGGAGGACGAAAAAACTGTTTTTT	CASSLLTTGRTKKLFF
.	14	TRBV7-2	TRBJ2-2	.	TGTGCCAGCAGCTTAGAGGTCTGGGTGGAGGAGCTGTTTTTT	CASSLEVWVEELFF
.	14	TRBV14	TRBJ1-6	.	TGTGCCAGCAGCCAAGACCACAGTCTCTCACCCCTCCACTTT	CASSQDHSLSPLHF
once	14	TRBV10-3	TRBJ1-1	.	TGTGCCATCAAGGTTTCACAGCTAAACACTGAAGCTTTCTTT	CAIKVSQLNTEAFF
.	15	TRBV5-4	TRBJ2-5	.	TGTGCCAGCAGCTCAGAGGGGGGCTTTCAAGAGACCCAGTACTTC	CASSSEGGFQETQYF
.	15	TRBV18	TRBJ2-1	.	TGTGCCAGCTCACCGAGCAGGGTGGGTAACAATGAGCAGTTCTTC	CASSPSRVGNNEQFF
.	12	TRBV5-4	TRBJ1-1	.	TGTGCCAGCAGCTTGAAGGAAGGTGAAGCTTTCTTT	CASSLKEGEAFF
.	13	TRBV30	TRBJ2-4	TRBD1	TGTGCCGGAACAGGGGGCGGCAGGTACATTCAGTACTTC	CAGTGGGRYIQYF
.	14	TRBV5-1	TRBJ1-2	.	TGCGCCAGCAGTTGGCAGGGCCATGAGGATGGCTACACCTTC	CASSWQGHEDGYTF
.	14	TRBV6-1	TRBJ1-5	.	TGTGCCAGCAGTTATAGGGGAGGGAATCAGCCCCAGCATTTT	CASSYRGGNQPQHF
.	15	TRBV7-2	TRBJ2-1	.	TGTGCCAGCAGCTTAGCAGTGGGTATTGGTGCTGAGCAGTTCTTC	CASSLAVGIGAEQFF
once	15	TRBV19	TRBJ2-2	TRBD2	TGTGCCAGTAGTATTGGAGCGGGAGTTACCGGGGAGCTGTTTTTT	CASSIGAGVTGELFF
few	14	TRBV15	TRBJ2-7	TRBD1	TGTGCCACCAGCGGGGACAGGGGGACCTACGAGCAGTACTTC	CATSGDRGTYEQYF
few	15	TRBV6-5	TRBJ1-5	TRBD1	TGTGCCAGCAGCGAGGGACAGGGGGCAAGTCAGCCCCAGCATTTT	CASSEGQGASQPQHF